This T cell receptor (beta chain) was identified during a study of patients and donors after allogeneic stem cell transplantation (dated by TCRdb to about 2020). On this clonotype: It lacks a known antigen. No base-level quality is on record; no much larger clone is a single base apart.

Library generation was performed with RT-PCR. Data came from a NextSeq 550. TCRdb's own reprocessing of the public reads used fastp at Q25 and MiXCR and kept productive beta chains. Entries are consolidated by CDR3 protein sequence, retaining the most common genes and DNA. In all, the sample holds roughly 940,000 distinct CDR3 sequences, and approximately 18% of those were seen once. 5% to 6.5% of the sample belongs to the ten largest clones. V is pared back by 1 base and J by 7 bases, with 13 bases lying between the germline termini. Taken from cysteine to phenylalanine, the CDR3 has 15 residues. Only the CDR3 part of the read is kept: 45 bases, read in frame from the first base. CDR1 is given as MGHDK and CDR2 as SYGVNS, both from the germline V gene.

The sequence is built from TRBV25-1 and TRBJ1-4; the best D guess is TRBD1, with 6 bases matching. The sample was blood, either unsorted or a sorted T cell fraction (not recorded which). The TCR was taken from a human donor who was either an allogeneic HSCT recipient or a stem cell or donor lymphocyte infusion donor (not recorded which). It is not recorded whose cells these are; they may come from a transplant donor. Here is the DNA: TGTGCCAGCAGTGAATTCTCAGGGGACCGTGAAAAACTGTTTTTT. Translated, this gives CASSEFSGDREKLFF.